This TCR beta chain was found in a study of Ad26.COV2.S vaccination and SARS-CoV-2 variants. Study-wide findings and caveats: Vaccine and placebo recipients had comparable breadth of non-spike TCRs. Vaccine recipients posted higher spike-specific TCR breadth than their placebo counterparts.

The ends were cut back, 0 bases at V and 3 bases at J, with 6 bases in the middle. The CDR3 is made up of 13 amino acids. Treatment defined: around 19 received Ad26.COV2.S at low or high dose, single or two shots; roughly five received placebo; per-sample allocation not given. The investigators took samples on day 63 after the first vaccine or placebo injection. Assay used: immunoSEQ multiplex PCR; TCRdb lists only in-frame clones, some missing. In the table there are hundreds of thousands of clones, around 88% of which are singletons. This clone is a singleton in its sample. As yet, its antigen is unknown.

This clonotype was sampled from a person between 18 and 60 years old who received the Ad26.COV2.S COVID-19 vaccine or a placebo. J is TRBJ2-7 and V is TRBV12-3 or TRBV12-4, with D possibly TRBD2 on 6 matching bases. The sample here was peripheral blood, taken in a trial of Ad26.COV2.S vaccine versus placebo. CDR3 sequence reads: CASSLAGGYEQYF. CDR3 nucleotides: TGTGCCAGCAGTTTAGCGGGGGGCTACGAGCAGTACTTC.